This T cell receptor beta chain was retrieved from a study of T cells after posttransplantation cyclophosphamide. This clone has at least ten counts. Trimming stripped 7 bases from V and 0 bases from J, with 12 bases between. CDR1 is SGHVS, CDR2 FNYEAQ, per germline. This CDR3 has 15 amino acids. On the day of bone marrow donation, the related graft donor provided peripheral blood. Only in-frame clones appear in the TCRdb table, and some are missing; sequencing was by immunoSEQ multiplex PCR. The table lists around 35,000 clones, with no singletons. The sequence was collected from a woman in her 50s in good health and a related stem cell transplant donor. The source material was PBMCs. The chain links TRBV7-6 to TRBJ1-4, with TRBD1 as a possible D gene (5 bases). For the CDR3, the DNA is TGTGCCAGCACCTTGCGACAGTCAACTAATGAAAAACTGTTTTTT. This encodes CASTLRQSTNEKLFF.